The source of this T cell receptor (beta chain) is a study of radiotherapy plus CTLA-4 blockade in lung cancer. Whole-study context: Of the patients, around 17% showed objective responses and roughly 31% attained disease control. Study outcomes and limitations: An expansion of tumor-derived TCR clones occurred in blood after radiotherapy plus ipilimumab. How blood T cell clones changed early, along with interferon-beta, reportedly forecast response best.

Alongside CTLA-4 blockade with ipilimumab, patients with chemo-refractory metastatic non-small-cell lung cancer received focal radiation. V was trimmed by 1 base and J by 3 bases, leaving 8 bases between them. Germline V lookup: CDR1 KGHSH, CDR2 LQKENI. There are 14 residues in the CDR3. Profiling relied on immunoSEQ multiplex PCR, and the TCRdb table lists in-frame clones only, not all of them. The sample contains some 33,000 clones, 60% to 80% of which appear only once. Of note for this clone: Its cognate antigen is unknown.

Specimen: peripheral blood, collected from a patient treated with radiotherapy plus ipilimumab. The V and J genes are TRBV18 and TRBJ2-3; maybe TRBD1 (6 bases). The sequence was collected from a human donor with non-small cell lung cancer whose response to radiotherapy plus ipilimumab could not be evaluated. The CDR3 sequence: CASSPQDRTDTQYF. CDR3 DNA: TGTGCCAGCTCACCACAGGACAGAACAGATACGCAGTATTTT.